Below, 21 T cell receptor beta chains from the same sample are listed, as sequenced in a study of molecular identifiers for immune sequencing clone quantification. From the PCR reads, TCRdb called clonotypes with MiXCR, one entry per CDR3 protein. Of a few hundred thousand distinct CDR3 sequences in the sample, about 20% were seen once. The sample comprised naive CD8+ T cells from blood, with Jurkat cell RNA spiked in. This sample's subset: FACS-sorted CD8+CD4-CCR7+CD45RA+ naive T cells. Source of these receptors: a human donor in good health. Some libraries in this study had Jurkat cell RNA spiked in.

Comment on this clonotype: Possible read error: a much larger clone is one base away. As the CDR3 is not closed by the conserved phenylalanine or tryptophan, this likely results from a read error. The chain joins TRBV24-1 to TRBJ2-3, with D unclear. With 1 base removed from V and 4 bases from J, the gap between germline ends came to 5 bases. In germline, CDR1 is KGHDR, CDR2 SFDVKD. The CDR3 runs 13 residues. The CDR3, as DNA: TGTGCCACCAGTGATTTTGCTGCAGATACGCAGTATCTT. It codes for CATSDFAADTQYL.

This clonotype appeared a few times. The rearrangement links TRBV4-2 to TRBJ2-7; TRBD2 aligns across 11 bases. This CDR3 region has 14 residues. Germline loops: CDR1 LGHNA, CDR2 YNFKEQ. V shed 8 bases, J shed 4 bases, and the junction held 7 bases outside the gene matches. DNA for the CDR3: TGTGCCAGCTCAACTAGCGGGAGCGAGTACGAGCAGTACTTC. Its protein product is CASSTSGSEYEQYF.

This clonotype was recorded a few times. The chain recombines TRBV27 with TRBJ2-7; 13 positions match TRBD2. The V and J ends lost 6 bases and 2 bases, in that order; junction bases with no gene match: 10. Germline values: CDR1 MNHEY, CDR2 SMNVEV (reference sequence). The CDR3 length is 17 residues. The CDR3: CASSPSGTSGTAYEQYF. CDR3 in DNA: TGTGCCAGCAGCCCGTCTGGGACTAGCGGGACCGCCTACGAGCAGTACTTC.

V is TRBV9 and J is TRBJ2-7; D uncertain. V was clipped by 4 bases and J by 2 bases, with 13 bases between them. The length of the CDR3 is 14 residues. From germline, CDR1 is SGDLS and CDR2 YYNGEE. CDR3 nucleotide sequence: TGTGCCAGCAGCCCCCGAGGCAGCCCCTACGAGCAGTACTTC. Translated, it gives CASSPRGSPYEQYF. Using reference TRBV9 and TRBJ2-7 for the parts outside the CDR3, the full variable domain is DSGVTQTPKHLITATGQRVTLRCSPRSGDLSVYWYQQSLDQGLQFLIQYYNGEERAKGNILERFSAQQFPDLHSELNLSSLELGDSALYFCASSPRGSPYEQYFGPGTRLTVT.

This clonotype has at least ten counts. The chain combines TRBV2 with TRBJ2-3, with 7 bases matching TRBD2. The V gene end was trimmed by 4 bases and the J gene end by 3 bases; junction bases not matched to a gene: 10. This CDR3 has 16 amino acids. Germline assignment: CDR1 SNHLY and CDR2 FYNNEI. The CDR3 reads CASSGTLASWTDTQYF. In nucleotides, the CDR3 is TGTGCCAGCAGTGGAACACTAGCGTCTTGGACAGATACGCAGTATTTT.

This clonotype was counted ten times or more. The rearrangement links TRBV5-4 to TRBJ2-5, with D perhaps given as TRBD1 or TRBD2 (5 bases each). The V end lost 2 bases, the J end lost 3 bases, and 11 bases lay between the germline ends. The CDR3 length is 14 residues. Germline V gives CDR1 SGHNT, CDR2 YYREEE (reference sequence). CDR3 DNA sequence: TGTGCCAGCAGCTTCCGGGACGGAAAAGAGACCCAGTACTTC. The encoded protein is CASSFRDGKETQYF.

A word on this clonotype: An end of the junction differs from the germline gene, which may be a read error. This chain uses TRBV25-1 with TRBJ2-3; 7 bases map to TRBD2. The CDR3 covers 15 residues. CDR1 and CDR2 (germline): MGHDK, SYGVNS. Written as DNA, the CDR3 is TGTGCCAGCAGTGAGGGGCGGGAGCCCACAGATACGCGGTATTTT. Residues: CASSEGREPTDTRYF.

This clonotype was detected many times. The junction and the germline gene differ at one end; a read error may be behind it. The chain links TRBV9 to TRBJ1-2; possibly TRBD1 for D (5 bases). The germline CDR1 and CDR2 sequences are SGDLS and YYNGEE. CDR3 length equals 12 residues. Here the CDR3 DNA reads TGTGCCAGCAGTCAAGGGGCCACAACAATGCTTTTC. It encodes CASSQGATTMLF.

This clonotype was observed at least ten times. V usage is TRBV2 and J usage is TRBJ2-3; no definite D call. The CDR3 runs 14 residues. Trimming removed 3 bases at V and 2 bases at J, with 9 bases between. CDR1 and CDR2 from the germline V gene are SNHLY and FYNNEI. CDR3 DNA sequence: TGTGCCAGCAGTGAGGTAGGGCCCACAGATACGCAGTATTTT. Translating it yields CASSEVGPTDTQYF.

CDR3 DNA: TGTGCCTGGAGTCCAGCAGGGAATGAGCAGTTCTTC. Translated, it gives CAWSPAGNEQFF. The J gene is TRBJ2-1, the V gene TRBV30, with D possibly matching TRBD1 (5 bases). The CDR3 runs 12 residues. From germline, CDR1 is GTSNPN and CDR2 SVGIG (reference sequence). V dropped 2 bases and J dropped 7 bases, with 9 bases sitting between them.

This chain links TRBV20-1 with TRBJ2-2; a weak D match, TRBD2 (5 bases). This CDR3 is 15 amino acids long. The germline CDR1 and CDR2 sequences are DFQATT and SNEGSKA (reference sequence). The V gene lost 1 base and the J gene lost 1 base, with 10 bases spanning the gap. CDR3 sequence: CSARGLLVNTGELFF. CDR3 in DNA: TGCAGTGCTAGAGGTTTACTAGTGAACACCGGGGAGCTGTTTTTT.

A few counts support this clonotype. The chain recombines TRBV6-2 or TRBV6-3 with TRBJ2-2; D call uncertain. Germline V gives CDR1 MNHEY, CDR2 SVGEGT. V was cut by 8 bases and J by 0 bases, with 10 bases left in between. The CDR3 totals 14 residues. The CDR3 sequence: CASGDYPNTGELFF. CDR3 nucleotide sequence: TGTGCCAGCGGTGATTACCCGAACACCGGGGAGCTGTTTTTT.

This clonotype has a count of ten or more. The V gene is TRBV9, the J gene TRBJ2-3; D unresolved. CDR1 and CDR2 from the germline V gene are SGDLS and YYNGEE. Trimming took 0 bases from V and 4 from J, leaving 12 bases between them. CDR3 length: 15 residues. CDR3 coding DNA: TGTGCCAGCAGCGTAGATCATCCGCCCTCAGATACGCAGTATTTT. Amino acid sequence: CASSVDHPPSDTQYF.

The V call is TRBV10-3, the J call TRBJ2-1; D uncertain. Germline lookup yields CDR1 ENHRY and CDR2 SYGVKD. This CDR3 has 13 amino acids. Between the trimmed V and J ends, which lost 3 bases and 0 bases, there was a span of 3 bases. The CDR3 loop is CAISDSSYNEQFF. The CDR3 DNA follows: TGTGCCATCAGTGACAGCTCCTACAATGAGCAGTTCTTC.

This clonotype showed up many times. The V call is TRBV7-8, the J call TRBJ2-3; 9 bases agree with TRBD2. J gave up 1 base and V 1 base, and 6 bases lay outside the gene matches. The CDR3 consists of 17 residues. Germline CDR1 is SGHVS and CDR2 is FQNEAQ. In DNA, the CDR3 is TGTGCCAGCAGCTTAGGAGCACTAGCGGGTCGCACAGATACGCAGTATTTT. It encodes CASSLGALAGRTDTQYF. The entire variable domain, with the rest obtained from reference TRBV7-8 and TRBJ2-3, is as follows: GAGVSQSPRYKVAKRGQDVALRCDPISGHVSLFWYQQALGQGPEFLTYFQNEAQLDKSGLPSDRFFAERPEGSVSTLKIQRTQQEDSAVYLCASSLGALAGRTDTQYFGPGTRLTVL.

This clonotype was picked up a small number of times. The chain recombines TRBV10-2 with TRBJ2-7; 7 positions match TRBD2. CDR1 and CDR2 (germline): WSHSY, SAAADI. The CDR3 has 14 amino acids. Germline trimming cut 2 bases from V and 1 base from J; bases unmatched to any gene: 2. The chain's CDR3 is CASSESGVSYEQYF. The CDR3 DNA reads TGCGCCAGCAGTGAGAGCGGGGTATCCTACGAGCAGTACTTC.

This clonotype came up many times. J is TRBJ2-7 and V is TRBV29-1, with D possibly TRBD2 on 6 matching bases. The germline V and J ends were trimmed by 3 bases and 2 bases, with 11 bases remaining between them. There are 13 residues in the CDR3. From germline, CDR1 is SQVTM and CDR2 ANQGSEA. The CDR3 region is CSVEFGGAYEQYF. CDR3 DNA sequence: TGCAGCGTTGAGTTCGGGGGAGCCTACGAGCAGTACTTC.

This clonotype was found a few times. DNA of the CDR3: TGTGCCAGCAGTTACAGGACTAGCGGGAGGGGGAATGAGCAGTTCTTC. Protein sequence: CASSYRTSGRGNEQFF. The gene calls are TRBV28 and TRBJ2-1; TRBD2 aligns across 15 bases. The CDR3 contains 16 residues. CDR1 and CDR2 from the germline V gene are MDHEN and SYDVKM. Trimming took 4 bases from V and 7 from J; bases not matched to a gene: 5.

This clonotype was picked up a small number of times. The chain joins TRBV4-1 to TRBJ1-1, with 8 nucleotides matching TRBD1. Germline CDR1 is MGHRA and CDR2 is YSYEKL. CDR3 length: 15 residues. With V trimmed by 2 bases and J by 4 bases, 6 bases remained unmatched. The CDR3 region has the DNA TGCGCCAGCAGCCAATACGGACAGGGCGGCACTGAAGCTTTCTTT. This sequence encodes CASSQYGQGGTEAFF.

This clonotype was observed at least ten times. The rearrangement links TRBV28 to TRBJ1-2, with D unclear. V lost 6 bases to trimming and J lost 10 bases, with 15 bases between them. This CDR3 is 12 amino acids long. Germline V lookup: CDR1 MDHEN, CDR2 SYDVKM. The CDR3 nucleotides read TGTGCCAGCAGACCCGACCGGATCTCCTACACCTTC. It translates to CASRPDRISYTF.

This clonotype was counted many times. The rearrangement joins TRBV7-9 to TRBJ2-1, with D tentatively TRBD2 (5 bases). The germline V gene has CDR1 SEHNR and CDR2 FQNEAQ (reference sequence). This CDR3 is built from 14 residues. Trimming pared 5 bases from V and 5 bases from J, leaving 13 bases between. CDR3 in DNA: TGTGCCAGCAGCGAAGTCTGGAGGAACAATGAGCAGTTCTTC. The encoded protein is CASSEVWRNNEQFF.